These T cell receptor beta chains were read from a single sample in a study of cytomegalovirus exposure and HLA in healthy donors. TCRdb keeps only in-frame clones here, not all; method: immunoSEQ multiplex PCR. The sample carries about 150,000 clones, 70% to 80% recorded once. Sequenced: PBMCs. The receptors come from a man aged 35-49 years in good health and CMV-seropositive. The CDR3 runs from the conserved cysteine through the conserved F or W. The order of the fields is D gene, J gene, clone size, CDR3 length, V gene, CDR3 protein, CDR3 DNA. The D gene is left open where the match is weak. The size of a clone is reported for some rows only, either as once, few or many, or as a class for expanded clones.

D gene: NA
J gene: TRBJ1-1
clone size: NA
CDR3 length: 14
V gene: TRBV9
CDR3 protein: CASSVVQGDTEAFF
CDR3 DNA: TGTGCCAGCAGCGTAGTACAGGGAGACACTGAAGCTTTCTTT

D gene: TRBD1
J gene: TRBJ2-7
clone size: NA
CDR3 length: 12
V gene: TRBV2
CDR3 protein: CASSERDREQYF
CDR3 DNA: TGTGCCAGCAGTGAGAGGGACAGAGAGCAGTACTTC

D gene: TRBD1
J gene: TRBJ1-2
clone size: NA
CDR3 length: 13
V gene: TRBV6-6
CDR3 protein: CASSQDRVYGYTF
CDR3 DNA: TGTGCCAGCAGCCAGGACAGGGTCTATGGCTACACCTTC

D gene: TRBD1
J gene: TRBJ2-7
clone size: NA
CDR3 length: 17
V gene: TRBV7-2
CDR3 protein: CASSFTRGLDRGYEQYF
CDR3 DNA: TGTGCCAGCAGCTTTACCAGGGGGTTAGACAGGGGCTACGAGCAGTACTTC

D gene: NA
J gene: TRBJ1-1
clone size: NA
CDR3 length: 11
V gene: TRBV6-1
CDR3 protein: CASSETGQAFF
CDR3 DNA: TGTGCCAGCAGTGAAACAGGGCAAGCTTTCTTT

D gene: TRBD2
J gene: TRBJ2-7
clone size: NA
CDR3 length: 15
V gene: TRBV11-2
CDR3 protein: CASSPSPAGAYEQYF
CDR3 DNA: TGTGCCAGCAGCCCCTCCCCAGCGGGAGCATACGAGCAGTACTTC

D gene: NA
J gene: TRBJ1-2
clone size: few
CDR3 length: 15
V gene: TRBV12-5
CDR3 protein: CASGLVPGGRYGYTF
CDR3 DNA: TGTGCTAGTGGTTTGGTTCCAGGAGGTCGCTATGGCTACACCTTC

D gene: TRBD1
J gene: TRBJ1-1
clone size: NA
CDR3 length: 13
V gene: TRBV9
CDR3 protein: CASGQGQNTEAFF
CDR3 DNA: TGTGCCAGCGGACAGGGCCAGAACACTGAAGCTTTCTTT

D gene: TRBD2
J gene: TRBJ2-1
clone size: NA
CDR3 length: 16
V gene: TRBV10-3
CDR3 protein: CAISDLPGLASNEQFF
CDR3 DNA: TGTGCCATCAGTGACCTCCCCGGACTAGCTTCCAATGAGCAGTTCTTC

D gene: TRBD1
J gene: TRBJ2-7
clone size: once
CDR3 length: 16
V gene: TRBV5-1
CDR3 protein: CASSLAGTGSSYEQYF
CDR3 DNA: TGCGCCAGCAGCTTGGCCGGGACAGGGAGCTCCTACGAGCAGTACTTC

D gene: TRBD2
J gene: TRBJ2-3
clone size: NA
CDR3 length: 16
V gene: TRBV7-9
CDR3 protein: CASSLAVAGGTDTQYF
CDR3 DNA: TGTGCCAGCAGCTTAGCGGTAGCGGGTGGCACAGATACGCAGTATTTT

D gene: TRBD2
J gene: TRBJ2-3
clone size: NA
CDR3 length: 16
V gene: TRBV14
CDR3 protein: CASSQGLAYGTDTQYF
CDR3 DNA: TGTGCCAGCAGCCAAGGACTAGCATATGGCACAGATACGCAGTATTTT

D gene: NA
J gene: TRBJ2-5
clone size: few
CDR3 length: 15
V gene: TRBV12-5
CDR3 protein: CASGLVLAGPAAQYF
CDR3 DNA: TGTGCTAGTGGTTTGGTACTGGCAGGTCCGGCAGCCCAGTACTTC

D gene: TRBD1
J gene: TRBJ2-3
clone size: NA
CDR3 length: 18
V gene: TRBV19
CDR3 protein: CASRKFSRGPVSTDTQYF
CDR3 DNA: TGTGCCAGTAGGAAATTTAGTAGGGGGCCAGTCAGCACAGATACGCAGTATTTT

D gene: NA
J gene: TRBJ2-1
clone size: few
CDR3 length: 14
V gene: TRBV7-8
CDR3 protein: CASSQDSSYNEQFF
CDR3 DNA: TGTGCCAGCAGCCAGGACTCCTCCTACAATGAGCAGTTCTTC

D gene: TRBD2
J gene: TRBJ2-5
clone size: NA
CDR3 length: 15
V gene: TRBV5-6
CDR3 protein: CASSLLAGGRETQYF
CDR3 DNA: TGTGCCAGCAGCCTGTTAGCGGGAGGGCGGGAGACCCAGTACTTC

D gene: TRBD1
J gene: TRBJ2-7
clone size: NA
CDR3 length: 12
V gene: TRBV18
CDR3 protein: CASSSDRDEQYF
CDR3 DNA: TGTGCCAGCTCATCGGACAGGGACGAGCAGTACTTC

D gene: NA
J gene: TRBJ2-6
clone size: few
CDR3 length: 17
V gene: TRBV14
CDR3 protein: CASSRGDRTPGANVLTF
CDR3 DNA: TGTGCCAGCAGCCGGGGGGACAGAACCCCTGGGGCCAACGTCCTGACTTTC

D gene: NA
J gene: TRBJ2-1
clone size: NA
CDR3 length: 15
V gene: TRBV18
CDR3 protein: CASSLSYGRDNEQFF
CDR3 DNA: TGTGCCAGCTCCCTCTCCTACGGGAGAGACAATGAGCAGTTCTTC

D gene: TRBD1
J gene: TRBJ1-4
clone size: NA
CDR3 length: 16
V gene: TRBV6-6
CDR3 protein: CASSSDRGGNNEKLFF
CDR3 DNA: TGTGCCAGCAGTTCAGACAGGGGAGGTAATAATGAAAAACTGTTTTTT

D gene: TRBD2
J gene: TRBJ2-7
clone size: NA
CDR3 length: 18
V gene: TRBV7-8
CDR3 protein: CASSSRLAGSPISYEQYF
CDR3 DNA: TGTGCCAGCAGCTCGCGACTAGCGGGGTCTCCAATCTCCTACGAGCAGTACTTC

D gene: NA
J gene: TRBJ2-7
clone size: NA
CDR3 length: 13
V gene: TRBV4-3
CDR3 protein: CASSQDIRGEQYF
CDR3 DNA: TGCGCCAGCAGCCAAGATATCAGGGGCGAGCAGTACTTC

D gene: NA
J gene: TRBJ1-2
clone size: NA
CDR3 length: 14
V gene: TRBV7-2
CDR3 protein: CASSPFRGGAGYTF
CDR3 DNA: TGTGCCAGCAGCCCATTTAGGGGAGGAGCTGGCTACACCTTC

D gene: NA
J gene: TRBJ2-2
clone size: NA
CDR3 length: 14
V gene: TRBV7-8
CDR3 protein: CASSLPAGIGELFF
CDR3 DNA: TGTGCCAGCAGCTTACCTGCGGGGATCGGGGAGCTGTTTTTT

D gene: NA
J gene: TRBJ2-7
clone size: NA
CDR3 length: 14
V gene: TRBV7-6
CDR3 protein: CASSLVASSYEQYF
CDR3 DNA: TGTGCCAGCAGCTTAGTAGCTAGTTCTTACGAGCAGTACTTC

D gene: NA
J gene: TRBJ2-1
clone size: NA
CDR3 length: 13
V gene: TRBV7-3
CDR3 protein: CASSSAGHNEQFF
CDR3 DNA: TGTGCCAGCAGCTCAGCGGGCCACAATGAGCAGTTCTTC

D gene: TRBD1
J gene: TRBJ1-1
clone size: once
CDR3 length: 14
V gene: TRBV18
CDR3 protein: CASSPPTGATEAFF
CDR3 DNA: TGTGCCAGCTCACCACCGACAGGGGCGACTGAAGCTTTCTTT

D gene: TRBD1
J gene: TRBJ1-2
clone size: NA
CDR3 length: 17
V gene: TRBV27
CDR3 protein: CASSPLGGDKANYGYTF
CDR3 DNA: TGTGCCAGCAGTCCATTAGGGGGCGACAAGGCCAATTATGGCTACACCTTC

D gene: NA
J gene: TRBJ2-1
clone size: NA
CDR3 length: 12
V gene: TRBV10-3
CDR3 protein: CAILSGASEQFF
CDR3 DNA: TGTGCCATCTTGAGCGGAGCCAGTGAGCAGTTCTTC

D gene: TRBD1
J gene: TRBJ2-5
clone size: NA
CDR3 length: 14
V gene: TRBV27
CDR3 protein: CASSPQGTGGTQYF
CDR3 DNA: TGTGCCAGCAGTCCCCAGGGGACAGGGGGGACCCAGTACTTC

D gene: TRBD2
J gene: TRBJ2-1
clone size: NA
CDR3 length: 15
V gene: TRBV28
CDR3 protein: CASSPASGGKVEQFF
CDR3 DNA: TGTGCCAGCAGTCCTGCTAGCGGGGGGAAAGTGGAGCAGTTCTTC

D gene: NA
J gene: TRBJ2-1
clone size: few
CDR3 length: 14
V gene: TRBV5-4
CDR3 protein: CASSSLPSHNEQFF
CDR3 DNA: TGTGCCAGCAGTTCCCTACCTTCCCACAATGAGCAGTTCTTC

D gene: NA
J gene: TRBJ2-2
clone size: NA
CDR3 length: 16
V gene: TRBV5-1
CDR3 protein: CASSLKGTTNTGELFF
CDR3 DNA: TGCGCCAGCAGCTTGAAGGGGACAACGAACACCGGGGAGCTGTTTTTT

D gene: NA
J gene: TRBJ2-7
clone size: NA
CDR3 length: 15
V gene: TRBV7-9
CDR3 protein: CASSSPGISDYEQYF
CDR3 DNA: TGTGCCAGCAGCTCCCCCGGGATCTCAGACTACGAGCAGTACTTC

D gene: NA
J gene: TRBJ2-3
clone size: NA
CDR3 length: 11
V gene: TRBV29-1
CDR3 protein: CSVPPVDTQYF
CDR3 DNA: TGCAGCGTTCCGCCGGTTGATACGCAGTATTTT

D gene: NA
J gene: TRBJ2-1
clone size: NA
CDR3 length: 12
V gene: TRBV15
CDR3 protein: CATSREGGIVVF
CDR3 DNA: TGTGCCACCAGCAGAGAAGGAGGGATTGTGGTCTTC

D gene: NA
J gene: TRBJ1-2
clone size: NA
CDR3 length: 18
V gene: TRBV18
CDR3 protein: CASSRTAAGMMLSDGYTF
CDR3 DNA: TGTGCCAGCTCACGGACAGCCGCCGGGATGATGTTGAGCGATGGCTACACCTTC

D gene: NA
J gene: TRBJ2-7
clone size: NA
CDR3 length: 15
V gene: TRBV7-6
CDR3 protein: CASSLVQEGVYEQYF
CDR3 DNA: TGTGCCAGCAGCTTAGTACAGGAGGGTGTATACGAGCAGTACTTC

D gene: TRBD2
J gene: TRBJ2-7
clone size: NA
CDR3 length: 16
V gene: TRBV5-4
CDR3 protein: CASSLDPAREGYEQYF
CDR3 DNA: TGTGCCAGCAGCTTAGATCCTGCCCGGGAGGGCTACGAGCAGTACTTC

D gene: NA
J gene: TRBJ2-1
clone size: NA
CDR3 length: 16
V gene: TRBV7-9
CDR3 protein: CASSLVPQGGIDEQFF
CDR3 DNA: TGTGCCAGCAGCTTAGTACCTCAGGGGGGAATTGATGAGCAGTTCTTC

D gene: NA
J gene: TRBJ1-5
clone size: NA
CDR3 length: 13
V gene: TRBV27
CDR3 protein: CASKGGDNQPQHF
CDR3 DNA: TGTGCCAGCAAAGGAGGGGACAATCAGCCCCAGCATTTT

D gene: TRBD1
J gene: TRBJ2-7
clone size: once
CDR3 length: 16
V gene: TRBV4-2
CDR3 protein: CASSLIPGQGDSVQYF
CDR3 DNA: TGTGCCAGCAGCCTTATCCCGGGACAGGGGGATTCAGTGCAGTACTTC

D gene: TRBD1
J gene: TRBJ1-2
clone size: NA
CDR3 length: 14
V gene: TRBV6-1
CDR3 protein: CASKPTGGNYGYTF
CDR3 DNA: TGTGCCAGCAAACCTACAGGGGGTAACTATGGCTACACCTTC

D gene: TRBD2
J gene: TRBJ2-7
clone size: few
CDR3 length: 15
V gene: TRBV11-2
CDR3 protein: CASSLSSGRAEEQYF
CDR3 DNA: TGTGCCAGCAGCTTATCTAGCGGGAGGGCGGAGGAGCAGTACTTC

D gene: NA
J gene: TRBJ2-4
clone size: few
CDR3 length: 18
V gene: TRBV27
CDR3 protein: CASSPPFAGLLAKNIQYF
CDR3 DNA: TGTGCCAGCAGTCCGCCCTTTGCTGGACTCTTAGCCAAAAACATTCAGTACTTC

D gene: TRBD1
J gene: TRBJ1-2
clone size: NA
CDR3 length: 13
V gene: TRBV9
CDR3 protein: CASSVGTDVGYTF
CDR3 DNA: TGTGCCAGCAGCGTCGGGACAGACGTCGGCTACACCTTC

D gene: TRBD2
J gene: TRBJ2-1
clone size: NA
CDR3 length: 15
V gene: TRBV19
CDR3 protein: CASSIASGVVGEQFF
CDR3 DNA: TGTGCCAGTAGTATTGCTAGCGGGGTCGTGGGTGAGCAGTTCTTC

D gene: TRBD2
J gene: TRBJ2-5
clone size: NA
CDR3 length: 12
V gene: TRBV7-9
CDR3 protein: CSIRLAQETQYF
CDR3 DNA: TGTTCCATCCGACTAGCCCAAGAGACCCAGTACTTC

D gene: NA
J gene: TRBJ2-7
clone size: NA
CDR3 length: 15
V gene: TRBV21-1
CDR3 protein: CASSLWGEFGDEQYF
CDR3 DNA: TGTGCCAGCAGCCTATGGGGCGAGTTTGGGGACGAGCAGTACTTC

D gene: NA
J gene: TRBJ1-1
clone size: NA
CDR3 length: 14
V gene: TRBV6-5
CDR3 protein: CASRGRGGVPEAFF
CDR3 DNA: TGTGCCAGCAGAGGGAGGGGAGGGGTGCCTGAAGCTTTCTTT

D gene: NA
J gene: TRBJ2-2
clone size: NA
CDR3 length: 16
V gene: TRBV12-5
CDR3 protein: CASGVKRSANTGELFF
CDR3 DNA: TGTGCTAGTGGTGTTAAAAGAAGCGCGAACACCGGGGAGCTGTTTTTT

D gene: TRBD1
J gene: TRBJ1-1
clone size: NA
CDR3 length: 11
V gene: TRBV20-1
CDR3 protein: CSARGDRKAFF
CDR3 DNA: TGCAGTGCTAGGGGGGACAGGAAAGCTTTCTTT

D gene: NA
J gene: TRBJ2-7
clone size: NA
CDR3 length: 13
V gene: TRBV5-4
CDR3 protein: CASSKDSIYEQYF
CDR3 DNA: TGTGCCAGCAGCAAGGACAGTATCTACGAGCAGTACTTC

D gene: TRBD1
J gene: TRBJ1-1
clone size: NA
CDR3 length: 13
V gene: TRBV28
CDR3 protein: CASSFPAGGNAFF
CDR3 DNA: TGTGCCAGCAGTTTCCCGGCAGGGGGCAACGCTTTCTTT

D gene: TRBD1
J gene: TRBJ1-1
clone size: NA
CDR3 length: 15
V gene: TRBV5-1
CDR3 protein: CASSLGQGSNYEAFF
CDR3 DNA: TGCGCCAGCAGCTTGGGACAGGGGAGTAATTATGAAGCTTTCTTT